The T cell receptor beta chain described here comes from a study of molecular identifiers for immune sequencing clone quantification (dated by TCRdb to 2017 to 2018). Study-wide context: For a replicate experiment, RNA from about 20,000 or 100,000 naive CD8 T cells was divided into five aliquots, of which four were sequenced. CD8 T cells were used in a methods study to benchmark molecular-identifier clustering-based TCR repertoire sequencing (MIDCIRS) and TCR RNA copy counting.

The method was PCR. Data came from a NextSeq 500. Preparation of bulk TCR libraries followed a previously described approach, with the TCR primers listed in Table S5. The Qiagen AllPrep DNA/RNA kit was used to purify total RNA. Before any analysis, reads coming from multiple sequencing runs of the same library were combined into one pool. Regarding the original processing steps: Reads were retained only if an exact TCR constant sequence was present, and the retained reads were trimmed to 150 nt and grouped according to their 12-nt molecular barcodes. Reads within each barcode group were sub-clustered using a 15% Levenshtein threshold, and quality-weighted consensus sequences were constructed for each RNA molecule. Non-functional sequences were removed, as were lower-count sequences one edit away from another. Barcode sub-clusters with fewer than 20% of the maximum read count were removed, based on fitting two negative binomial distributions. Using fastp trimming at Q25 and MiXCR clonotype assembly, TCRdb reanalyzed the public sequencing data and kept in-frame beta chains. A single entry per CDR3 protein holds the most common genes and DNA from its merged rows. The V and J calls shown here were made by TCRdb, not taken from the authors' results. Present in this sample are approximately 590,000 distinct CDR3 sequences, 25% of which were seen just once. About 0.84% of the sample goes to the ten largest clones.

From cysteine to phenylalanine, the CDR3 is 15 amino acids long. Kept here is only the CDR3 DNA, which spans 45 bases and is read in frame from base 1. Summary of the overall study and its limitations: Naive libraries contained spiked-in Jurkat TCR RNA (roughly 10 copies' worth), which is not part of the donor repertoire. The sizes of highly expanded clones could end up underestimated when identical TCR molecules share a barcode. In CMV-specific effector cells, clones with more than 20 RNA copies accounted for over 97% of molecules, whereas in naive cells such clones accounted for under 1%. Modeling indicated approximately 3.2 TCR RNA copies recovered per cell, compared with roughly 9.7 by digital PCR, which implies a capture efficiency of about 27%. When barcode sub-clustering was not used, chimeric consensus sequences inflated TCR diversity, with chimeras reaching as high as 47%. A single cell's worth of spiked-in Jurkat TCR RNA was reported detectable even among around 1 million naive CD8 T cells.

Libraries of naive CD8 T cells were built from anywhere between roughly 20,000 and 1,100,000 sorted cells, with 10%, 30% or 50% of the purified RNA used. On a BD FACSAria II, naive CD8 T cells were FACS-sorted as CD8+CD4-CCR7+CD45RA+ and collected into RLT Plus buffer. Ten to eleven TCR copies' worth of Jurkat RNA were spiked into about 20,000-1,000,000 naive CD8 T cell samples to test detection sensitivity. CD8 T cells were enriched with RosetteSep CD8+ T Cell Enrichment Cocktail and Ficoll-Paque, followed by ACK red cell lysis. Details on this clonotype: Its antigen remains unidentified. No base-level quality is on record; no much larger clone is a single base apart.

The material sequenced was naive CD8+ T cells from blood, with Jurkat cell RNA spiked in. The cell subset or site label, as the study defines it: FACS-sorted CD8+CD4-CCR7+CD45RA+ naive T cells. The sequence links TRBV21-1 to TRBJ1-2; the D call TRBD1 from the table was never checked on the DNA. TRBV21-1 is deemed a pseudogene. The sequence came from a human donor in good health. Some libraries in this study had Jurkat cell RNA spiked in. The sequenced DNA is TGTGCCAGCAGCGGACTCAGGGGCCGTTCCTATGGCTACACCTTC. The translation is CASSGLRGRSYGYTF.